This passage covers 17 T cell receptor beta chains from one sample sequenced in a study of blood T cell repertoires in COVID-19. The data were produced by immunoSEQ multiplex PCR, yet TCRdb's version contains in-frame clones alone and is incomplete. Of around 180,000 clones listed, around 86% were seen once; the top ten hold less than 3.5%. Sequencing was done on a sample of peripheral blood. The receptors were gathered from a woman aged 25 to 39 with active or convalescent COVID-19.

V and J are TRBV27 and TRBJ1-1; 8 bases fit TRBD1. This CDR3 is 16 amino acids long. Germline-derived CDR1 and CDR2 are MNHEY and SMNVEV (reference sequence). V lost 0 bases to trimming and J lost 2 bases; unmatched junction nucleotides: 5. The DNA for the CDR3 is TGTGCCAGCAGTTTATCGGGACAGGTGATCAACACTGAAGCTTTCTTT. This sequence encodes CASSLSGQVINTEAFF.

The chain combines TRBV19 with TRBJ1-5, with 10 bases that match TRBD1. There are 14 residues in the CDR3. Germline CDR1 is LNHDA and CDR2 is SQIVND (reference sequence). Trimming took 4 bases from V and 4 from J; bases not matched to a gene: 1. CDR3 in amino acids: CASSKGQGNQPQHF. The CDR3 DNA follows: TGTGCCAGTAGTAAGGGACAGGGGAATCAGCCCCAGCATTTT.

This chain joins TRBV10-3 and TRBJ2-7; 7 nucleotides align to TRBD1. V trimming: 3 bases; J trimming: 3 bases; junction bases outside the gene matches: 5. The CDR3 spans 14 residues. In germline, CDR1 is ENHRY, CDR2 SYGVKD. CDR3 DNA: TGTGCCATCAGTGATTATACAGGGGACTACGAGCAGTACTTC. As protein: CAISDYTGDYEQYF.

This clone was seen a single time. The chain combines TRBV21-1 with TRBJ2-7; TRBD2, the table's D call, lacks a check against the DNA. TRBV21-1 is a pseudogene segment. The CDR3 loop spans 16 amino acids. The CDR3 protein is CASRRLTGALSYEQYF. The DNA of the CDR3 is TGTGCCAGCAGGAGACTGACGGGAGCCCTTTCCTACGAGCAGTACTTC.

The CDR3 sequence is CASSLGFSGNSYNEQFF. For the CDR3, the DNA is TGTGCCAGCAGCTTAGGTTTTAGCGGGAATTCCTACAATGAGCAGTTCTTC. The rearrangement uses TRBV7-2 and TRBJ2-1; 8 positions agree with TRBD2. The CDR3 is 17 amino acids. Per germline, CDR1 SGHTA and CDR2 FQGNSA. J lost 1 base, V lost 1 base, and 6 bases had no gene match.

This clone turned up a few times. This rearrangement joins TRBV4-1 to TRBJ1-5; D possibly corresponds to TRBD1 (5 bases). Trimming removed 1 base from V and 7 bases from J, with 23 bases in between. Looked up from germline, CDR1 is MGHRA and CDR2 is YSYEKL. The CDR3 runs to 18 residues. The CDR3 spells CASSQGGLGGDGRQPQHF. The CDR3 nucleotides read TGCGCCAGCAGCCAAGGAGGTCTCGGAGGGGATGGGAGACAGCCCCAGCATTTT.

The V gene is TRBV6-4, the J gene TRBJ1-1, with D possibly being TRBD1 (5 bases). The CDR3 contains 14 residues. The germline V and J ends were trimmed by 6 bases and 3 bases, with 14 bases remaining between them. Germline V gene data show CDR1 as MRHNA and CDR2 as SNTAGT. The CDR3 DNA reads TGTGCCAGCAGGGGGGAGGGGATGCACACTGAAGCTTTCTTT. Protein: CASRGEGMHTEAFF.

The chain is built from TRBV15 and TRBJ1-2; D may be TRBD1 (5 bases). CDR1 is LNHNV and CDR2 is YYDKDF in the germline V gene (reference sequence). The CDR3 runs 16 residues. V was pared by 0 bases and J by 0 bases, with 11 bases between. The chain's CDR3 is CATSRDRAGTNYGYTF. The CDR3 bases are TGTGCCACCAGCAGAGATCGAGCAGGGACTAACTATGGCTACACCTTC. Full variable domain (missing parts from reference TRBV15 and TRBJ1-2): DAMVIQNPRYQVTQFGKPVTLSCSQTLNHNVMYWYQQKSSQAPKLLFHYYDKDFNNEADTPDNFQSRRPNTSFCFLDIRSPGLGDTAMYLCATSRDRAGTNYGYTFGSGTRLTVV.

This clone has a single count. The genes are TRBV19 and TRBJ2-7, with 9 bases that match TRBD1. Germline assignment: CDR1 LNHDA and CDR2 SQIVND (reference sequence). V trimming: 5 bases; J trimming: 1 base; junction bases outside the gene matches: 6. There are 15 residues in the CDR3. The CDR3 DNA reads as TGTGCCAGTAGTCCGAGACAGGGGGAATCCTACGAGCAGTACTTC. Amino acid sequence: CASSPRQGESYEQYF.

This clone has a handful of counts. V usage is TRBV19 and J usage is TRBJ1-5, with 10 positions matching TRBD1. Germline V CDR1 and CDR2: LNHDA, SQIVND (reference sequence). There are 15 residues in the CDR3. V shed 5 bases, J shed 7 bases, and the junction held 8 bases outside the gene matches. CDR3 amino acids: CASSPGQGYGQPQHF. The CDR3, as DNA: TGTGCCAGTAGTCCGGGACAGGGGTATGGACAGCCCCAGCATTTT.

This clone was seen just once. CDR3 sequence: CSVVAVNTEAFF. DNA for the CDR3: TGCAGCGTTGTCGCGGTGAACACTGAAGCTTTCTTT. The chain carries TRBV29-1 and TRBJ1-1; D remains unclear. Trimming cost V 4 bases and J 0 bases, with 6 bases left between them. Germline V CDR1 and CDR2: SQVTM, ANQGSEA. CDR3 length: 12 amino acids. The complete variable domain, with remaining parts taken from reference TRBV29-1 and TRBJ1-1, reads SAVISQKPSRDICQRGTSLTIQCQVDSQVTMMFWYRQQPGQSLTLIATANQGSEATYESGFVIDKFPISRPNLTFSTLTVSNMSPEDSSIYLCSVVAVNTEAFFGQGTRLTVV.

The V call is TRBV13, the J call TRBJ1-5; no clear D. The CDR3 has 18 residues. Trimming stripped 0 bases from V and 2 bases from J, with 17 bases between. CDR1 and CDR2 (germline): PRHDT, FYEKMQ (reference sequence). CDR3 in amino acids: CASSLGGGEGAGNQPQHF. The CDR3 nucleotides read TGTGCCAGCAGCTTAGGCGGCGGGGAGGGAGCGGGCAATCAGCCCCAGCATTTT.

V and J are TRBV19 and TRBJ1-2; perhaps TRBD1 as D (6 bases). Trimming shortened V by 7 bases and J by 2 bases, and 23 bases separated the two germline ends. CDR3 length: 17 amino acids. From germline, CDR1 is LNHDA and CDR2 SQIVND (reference sequence). CDR3 DNA sequence: TGTGCCAGTAACCCCTGGACCCCTGGACAGTCGAACTATGGCTACACCTTC. This gives the protein CASNPWTPGQSNYGYTF.

The chain uses TRBV7-2 and TRBJ2-1; D might be TRBD2 (6 bases). CDR3 length: 15 residues. Per germline, CDR1 SGHTA and CDR2 FQGNSA. Between the trimmed V and J ends, which lost 5 bases and 4 bases, there was a span of 15 bases. CDR3 bases: TGTGCCAGCAGCCCCCGGAGGGACGGATACAATGAGCAGTTCTTC. Its translation: CASSPRRDGYNEQFF. Drawing the rest from reference TRBV7-2 and TRBJ2-1, the complete variable domain is GAGVSQSPSNKVTEKGKDVELRCDPISGHTALYWYRQSLGQGLEFLIYFQGNSAPDKSGLPSDRFSAERTGGSVSTLTIQRTQQEDSAVYLCASSPRRDGYNEQFFGPGTRLTVL.

V is TRBV19 and J is TRBJ1-1, with 7 bases identical to TRBD1. This CDR3 is built from 14 residues. V shed 4 bases, J shed 0 bases, and the junction held 2 bases outside the gene matches. Per the germline V gene, CDR1 is LNHDA and CDR2 is SQIVND (reference sequence). CDR3: CASSRDSLNTEAFF. CDR3 nucleotide sequence: TGTGCCAGTAGTAGGGACAGCTTGAACACTGAAGCTTTCTTT.

The V call is TRBV5-1, the J call TRBJ2-6; 13 bases line up with TRBD2. Trimming took 0 bases from V and 2 from J; bases not matched to a gene: 2. Germline V gives CDR1 SGHRS, CDR2 YFSETQ. The CDR3 is 18 amino acids. CDR3 DNA sequence: TGCGCCAGCAGCTTGGAACTAGCGGGAGGGCCTGGGGCCAACGTCCTGACTTTC. It is translated as CASSLELAGGPGANVLTF.

This chain joins TRBV27 and TRBJ1-5; possible D gene TRBD1, 5 bases. CDR1 and CDR2 from the germline V gene are MNHEY and SMNVEV (reference sequence). Between the trimmed V and J ends, which lost 5 bases and 7 bases, there was a span of 12 bases. The CDR3 sequence is 13 residues long. The CDR3 coding sequence is TGTGCCAGCAGTGTACAGGTTTGGCAGCCCCAGCATTTT. Its protein product is CASSVQVWQPQHF.